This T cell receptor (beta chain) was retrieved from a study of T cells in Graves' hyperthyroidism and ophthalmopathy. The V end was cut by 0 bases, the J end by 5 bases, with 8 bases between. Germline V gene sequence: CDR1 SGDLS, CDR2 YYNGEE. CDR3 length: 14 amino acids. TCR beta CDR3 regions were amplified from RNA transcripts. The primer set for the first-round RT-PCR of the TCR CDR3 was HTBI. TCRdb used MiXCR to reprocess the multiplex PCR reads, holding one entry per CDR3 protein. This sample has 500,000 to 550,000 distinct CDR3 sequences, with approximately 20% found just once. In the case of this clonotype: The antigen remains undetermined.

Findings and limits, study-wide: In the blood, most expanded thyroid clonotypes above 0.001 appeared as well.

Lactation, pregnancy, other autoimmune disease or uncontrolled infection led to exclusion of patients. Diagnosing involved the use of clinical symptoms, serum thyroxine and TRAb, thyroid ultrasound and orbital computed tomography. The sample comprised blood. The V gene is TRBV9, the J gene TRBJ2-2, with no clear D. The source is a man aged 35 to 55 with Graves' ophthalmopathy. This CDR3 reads CASSVGILTGELFF. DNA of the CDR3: TGTGCCAGCAGCGTAGGGATCTTAACCGGGGAGCTGTTTTTT. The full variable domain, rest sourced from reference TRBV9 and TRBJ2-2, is DSGVTQTPKHLITATGQRVTLRCSPRSGDLSVYWYQQSLDQGLQFLIQYYNGEERAKGNILERFSAQQFPDLHSELNLSSLELGDSALYFCASSVGILTGELFFGEGSRLTVL.